Following are 22 T cell receptor beta chains from one sample sequenced in a study of OX40 agonist ivuxolimab in advanced cancers. Receptor libraries were prepared by the immunoSEQ multiplex PCR assay. The clones in this table, taken by TCRdb from immuneACCESS, are in-frame only. Not every clone is retained; where verified, under half of the shortfall comes from an unresolved V gene, and the cause of the rest is unknown. This sample holds about 83,000 clones; roughly 83% were observed only once. In total, the top ten clones hold under 8% of the sample. The material sequenced was CD4+ or CD8+ T cells sorted from blood, taken in a trial of the OX40 agonist ivuxolimab. The receptors come from an adult with an advanced solid tumor such as melanoma, head and neck, liver or kidney cancer.

With respect to this clone: Its ends do not fully match the called genes, so a read error is possible. The rearrangement uses TRBV29-1 and TRBJ1-2, with a tentative D call TRBD1 (6 bases). This CDR3 spans 13 amino acids. From germline, CDR1 is SQVTM and CDR2 ANQGSEA. The CDR3 DNA follows: TGCAGCGTACCTAAGGGCAGGGGCCCCGCTCGAGCCTTC. Translated: CSVPKGRGPARAF.

The V call is TRBV7-8, the J call TRBJ1-2; 8 positions match TRBD1. J lost 0 bases, V lost 2 bases, and 14 bases had no gene match. The CDR3 length is 19 residues. CDR1 is SGHVS and CDR2 is FQNEAQ in the germline V gene. The CDR3 DNA reads TGTGCCAGCAGCTTAAGGGTGAGACTGGACAGGGCTACTAACTATGGCTACACCTTC. It translates to CASSLRVRLDRATNYGYTF.

This clone was observed a few times. The rearrangement uses TRBV21-1 and TRBJ2-2; the D segment call TRBD2 is taken from the table without a DNA check. TRBV21-1 is deemed a pseudogene. The CDR3 contains 16 residues. The CDR3 is CASSLKGSAGTGELFF. The CDR3, as DNA: TGTGCCAGCAGCCTAAAAGGATCAGCGGGTACCGGGGAGCTGTTTTTT.

The chain links TRBV18 to TRBJ1-1; no firm D call. V dropped 3 bases and J dropped 8 bases, with 13 bases sitting between them. The germline V gene has CDR1 KGHSH and CDR2 LQKENI. The CDR3 covers 13 residues. The chain's CDR3 is CASSPNSPREAFF. CDR3 sequence (DNA): TGTGCCAGCTCACCGAACAGCCCCCGGGAAGCTTTCTTT.

The rearrangement links TRBV15 to TRBJ1-4; perhaps TRBD1 as D (5 bases). The V end was cut by 0 bases, the J end by 8 bases, with 10 bases between. The CDR3 has 14 residues. From germline, CDR1 is LNHNV and CDR2 YYDKDF (reference sequence). In nucleotides, the CDR3 is TGTGCCACCAGCAGAGAGGGGGGAAACGAAAAACTGTTTTTT. Amino acids: CATSREGGNEKLFF.

This clone appeared a few times. V is TRBV7-3 and J is TRBJ1-6; 7 bases map to TRBD1. With V trimmed by 5 bases and J by 7 bases, 8 bases remained unmatched. The germline V gene encodes CDR1 SGHTA and CDR2 FQGTGA. The CDR3 is 15 residues long. The CDR3 loop reads CASSRTGQPNSPLHF. The CDR3 DNA reads as TGTGCCAGCAGCCGTACGGGACAGCCCAATTCACCCCTCCACTTT.

V is TRBV2 and J is TRBJ1-4; D uncertain. Trimming pared 7 bases from V and 10 bases from J, leaving 25 bases between. The V gene's germline CDR1 is SNHLY and CDR2 FYNNEI. This CDR3 region has 16 residues. The CDR3 nucleotides are TGTGCCAGCACACCCCCGGCTCGGGTCCTCCGGCCAAAACTGTTTTTT. As protein: CASTPPARVLRPKLFF.

The chain combines TRBV30 with TRBJ2-3, with D possibly being TRBD2 (5 bases). Trimming stripped 0 bases from V and 5 bases from J, with 6 bases between. The CDR3 covers 12 residues. Germline values: CDR1 GTSNPN, CDR2 SVGIG (reference sequence). The CDR3 nucleotides are TGTGCCTGGAGTGTAGAGGGAGATACGCAGTATTTT. It codes for CAWSVEGDTQYF.

The rearrangement uses TRBV18 and TRBJ1-5; D is uncertain. Looked up from germline, CDR1 is KGHSH and CDR2 is LQKENI. V was pared by 1 base and J by 3 bases, with 10 bases between. CDR3 length: 15 amino acids. The CDR3 here is CASSPRENSNQPQHF. In DNA form, the CDR3 reads TGTGCCAGCTCACCACGTGAGAATTCCAATCAGCCCCAGCATTTT.

The chain uses TRBV30 and TRBJ2-6; 8 bases line up with TRBD1. The CDR3 is 16 residues long. The junction had 8 bases not matched to a gene; V was cut back by 7 bases and J by 0 bases. CDR1 GTSNPN and CDR2 SVGIG come from the germline V gene (reference sequence). The CDR3: CASSRDRFSGANVLTF. CDR3 DNA: TGTGCCTCGTCCCGGGACAGGTTCTCTGGGGCCAACGTCCTGACTTTC.

The V and J genes are TRBV6-1 and TRBJ1-2; 8 bases agree with TRBD1. The CDR3 spans 15 residues. With V trimmed by 5 bases and J by 7 bases, 12 bases remained unmatched. From germline, CDR1 is MNHNS and CDR2 SASEGT. The CDR3 region is CASSPGGQVKPGYTF. The CDR3 DNA is TGTGCCAGCAGTCCAGGGGGACAGGTGAAACCTGGCTACACCTTC.

This clone was counted only a few times. The gene calls are TRBV6-5 and TRBJ2-7; 8 bases are shared with TRBD2. Germline assignment: CDR1 MNHEY and CDR2 SVGAGI. With V trimmed by 10 bases and J by 2 bases, 4 bases remained unmatched. This CDR3 has 12 amino acids. Here the CDR3 reads CATHSGAYEQYF. The CDR3 coding sequence is TGTGCCACCCATAGCGGGGCCTACGAGCAGTACTTC.

This clone has just a few counts. The DNA of the CDR3 is TGTGCTAGTGGTCCGCCGCAGGGTTCAATCTATGGCTACACCTTC. Protein: CASGPPQGSIYGYTF. V is TRBV12-5 and J is TRBJ1-2; perhaps TRBD1 as D (5 bases). The germline V gene has CDR1 LGHNT and CDR2 FRNRAP. V lost 5 bases to trimming and J lost 4 bases, with 17 bases between them. This CDR3 region has 15 residues.

The chain carries TRBV9 and TRBJ2-5; 9 bases line up with TRBD2. The J segment lost 2 bases and the V segment lost 4 bases, leaving 6 bases of the junction unmatched. This CDR3 is 15 amino acids long. In germline, CDR1 is SGDLS, CDR2 YYNGEE. The CDR3 nucleotides read TGTGCCAGCAGCCCCGGGACTAGCCAACAAGAGACCCAGTACTTC. Amino acids: CASSPGTSQQETQYF.

The chain employs TRBV5-1 and TRBJ1-1; TRBD1 is a possible D gene (5 bases). V lost 0 bases, J lost 5 bases, and 14 bases lay in between. CDR1 SGHRS and CDR2 YFSETQ come from the germline V gene. The length of the CDR3 is 15 residues. The chain's CDR3 is CASSLAPAAGTEAFF. The CDR3 nucleotides read TGCGCCAGCAGCTTGGCTCCGGCGGCAGGGACTGAAGCTTTCTTT.

This chain joins TRBV7-2 and TRBJ2-3; TRBD2 matches 14 bases. With V trimmed by 5 bases and J by 4 bases, 5 bases remained unmatched. The CDR3 extends over 16 amino acids. Germline V lookup: CDR1 SGHTA, CDR2 FQGNSA. The CDR3 region has the DNA TGTGCCAGCAGCGAGGCGGGACTAGCGGGAGCAGATACGCAGTATTTT. Translated, it gives CASSEAGLAGADTQYF.

The chain is built from TRBV4-1 and TRBJ1-1; TRBD1 might be the D (5 bases). Germline loops: CDR1 MGHRA, CDR2 YSYEKL. The CDR3 is made up of 13 amino acids. V was trimmed by 1 base and J by 10 bases, leaving 13 bases between them. The CDR3: CASSQGGGVGAFF. For the CDR3, the DNA is TGCGCCAGCAGCCAAGGGGGCGGGGTGGGAGCTTTCTTT.

The V and J genes are TRBV5-1 and TRBJ2-5, with TRBD2 matching over 9 bases. There are 16 residues in the CDR3. Germline values: CDR1 SGHRS, CDR2 YFSETQ. The V segment lost 7 bases and the J segment 4 bases; nucleotides outside the gene matches: 14. In DNA, the CDR3 is TGCGCCAGCGGAATTCCGGGCGGGGGGGAAGGAGAGACCCAGTACTTC. Its translation is CASGIPGGGEGETQYF.

The genes are TRBV11-3 and TRBJ2-4; tentatively, D is TRBD1 (5 bases). The V gene lost 1 base and the J gene lost 0 bases, with 10 bases spanning the gap. The CDR3 has 16 residues. Germline V CDR1 and CDR2: SGHNT, YENEEA. The CDR3 coding sequence is TGTGCCAGCAGCTTAGCCTCAGGGCTAGCCAAAAACATTCAGTACTTC. This gives the protein CASSLASGLAKNIQYF.

This rearrangement joins TRBV7-2 to TRBJ1-1; possible D gene TRBD1, 6 bases. The CDR3 contains 16 residues. The V end was cut by 5 bases, the J end by 4 bases, with 20 bases between. Germline V gives CDR1 SGHTA, CDR2 FQGNSA. CDR3 DNA sequence: TGTGCCAGCAGCAAAACTTCCGGGGGCGCGGTCACTGAAGCTTTCTTT. As protein: CASSKTSGGAVTEAFF.

This chain connects TRBV5-6 to TRBJ2-7; TRBD1 matches 10 bases. Germline loops: CDR1 SGHDT, CDR2 YYEEEE. With V trimmed by 2 bases and J by 2 bases, 10 bases remained unmatched. This CDR3 has 17 amino acids. The CDR3 loop reads CASSLGRTGGWAYEQYF. CDR3 in DNA: TGTGCCAGCAGCTTAGGCCGGACAGGGGGATGGGCCTACGAGCAGTACTTC.

CDR3 coding DNA: TGTGCCAGCAGCGTCCTCCCTGGCGGGGCTAGCACAGATACGCAGTATTTT. Amino acid sequence: CASSVLPGGASTDTQYF. The chain combines TRBV9 with TRBJ2-3, with TRBD2 as a possible D gene (6 bases). V shed 2 bases and J shed 0 bases, with 16 bases lying between them. CDR3 length: 17 residues. The germline CDR1 and CDR2 sequences are SGDLS and YYNGEE.